A selection of T cell receptor beta chains follows, all from one sample in a study of blood T cell repertoires in COVID-19. The assay was immunoSEQ multiplex PCR, and TCRdb's table has in-frame clones only and misses some. This table has around 300,000 clones, 80% to 95% appearing once. The specimen sequenced was PBMCs or T cells enriched from blood (not recorded which). The origin of the receptors is a woman in her 30s who had recovered from COVID-19. Both conserved end residues are part of each CDR3. The order of the fields is D gene, V gene, J gene, clone size, CDR3 protein, CDR3 DNA. D genes are given only for firm matches. Clone size appears in some rows only: once, few, many, or a class for an expanded clone.

>TRBD2|TRBV2|TRBJ2-1|NA
CATEIAGEEVNEQFF
TGTGCCACCGAAATAGCGGGAGAAGAAGTCAATGAGCAGTTCTTC
>NA|TRBV5-1|TRBJ2-5|NA
CASSTGTPQETQYF
TGCGCCAGCAGCACCGGGACACCTCAAGAGACCCAGTACTTC
>TRBD1|TRBV3-1/TRBV3-2|TRBJ1-6|NA
CASSLSGTGFSNSPLHF
TGTGCCAGCAGCCTATCCGGGACAGGGTTTAGTAATTCACCCCTCCACTTT
>NA|TRBV20-1|TRBJ2-1|NA
CSASLMRGYNEQFF
TGCAGTGCTAGTCTTATGCGGGGTTACAATGAGCAGTTCTTC
>NA|TRBV6-1|TRBJ1-5|NA
CASSEEGHGNQPQHF
TGTGCCAGCAGTGAAGAGGGACACGGAAATCAGCCCCAGCATTTT
>TRBD1|TRBV7-2|TRBJ1-1|NA
CASSFGQGNTEAFF
TGTGCCAGCAGCTTCGGACAGGGGAACACTGAAGCTTTCTTT
>TRBD2|TRBV7-2|TRBJ2-1|NA
CASSLGTSGNEQFF
TGTGCCAGCAGCCTTGGGACTAGCGGGAATGAGCAGTTCTTC
>TRBD1|TRBV3-1/TRBV3-2|TRBJ1-2|NA
CASSPTGGLYGYTF
TGTGCCAGCAGCCCGACAGGGGGCCTCTATGGCTACACCTTC
>NA|TRBV9|TRBJ2-2|NA
CASSPYLRAANTGELFF
TGTGCCAGCAGCCCCTATCTCCGAGCGGCGAACACCGGGGAGCTGTTTTTT
>NA|TRBV7-2|TRBJ2-2|NA
CASSPSQGTGELFF
TGTGCCAGCAGCCCCTCACAGGGAACCGGGGAGCTGTTTTTT
>NA|TRBV27|TRBJ2-2|NA
CASRRETGELFF
TGTGCCAGCCGGAGGGAAACCGGGGAGCTGTTTTTT
>TRBD2|TRBV25-1|TRBJ2-7|NA
CASSESWAGTIYEQYF
TGTGCCAGCAGTGAAAGTTGGGCAGGGACTATTTACGAGCAGTACTTC
>NA|TRBV25-1|TRBJ2-7|NA
CASSEPGKTGEQYF
TGTGCCAGCAGTGAACCGGGAAAAACCGGAGAGCAGTACTTC
>TRBD1|TRBV28|TRBJ1-2|NA
CASAVGQVYGYTF
TGTGCCAGCGCCGTAGGACAGGTCTATGGCTACACCTTC
>NA|TRBV2|TRBJ2-1|NA
CASSDTDYNEQFF
TGTGCCAGCAGTGATACAGATTACAATGAGCAGTTCTTC
>NA|TRBV30|TRBJ2-1|few
CAWRNRGANEQFF
TGTGCCTGGAGGAACCGCGGGGCGAATGAGCAGTTCTTC
>NA|TRBV21-1|TRBJ2-3|NA
CASSTLAGSTDTQYF
TGTGCCAGCAGCACCTTAGCGGGAAGCACAGATACGCAGTATTTT
>NA|TRBV5-1|TRBJ2-1|NA
CASSSPTEFSSYNEQFF
TGCGCCAGCAGCTCCCCGACAGAGTTCAGCTCCTACAATGAGCAGTTCTTC
>TRBD2|TRBV7-8|TRBJ2-7|NA
CASSSRGLAGVSYEQYF
TGTGCCAGCAGCTCTCGGGGACTAGCGGGAGTATCCTACGAGCAGTACTTC
>NA|TRBV30|TRBJ2-1|NA
CAWAPTGTGNEQFF
TGTGCCTGGGCACCGACGGGAACGGGGAATGAGCAGTTCTTC
>NA|TRBV5-8|TRBJ2-3|NA
CASRALPGEREDTDTQYF
TGTGCCAGCAGAGCGTTGCCCGGAGAAAGAGAGGACACAGATACGCAGTATTTT
>TRBD2|TRBV28|TRBJ2-7|NA
CASSTRTTSGRSYEQYF
TGTGCCAGCAGTACCCGTACGACTAGCGGGAGGTCCTACGAGCAGTACTTC
>TRBD1|TRBV28|TRBJ1-2|NA
CASTPAGGDGYTF
TGTGCCAGCACCCCGGCAGGGGGTGATGGCTACACCTTC
>TRBD1|TRBV28|TRBJ1-6|NA
CASSPRQGSPLHF
TGTGCCAGCAGTCCCCGACAGGGGTCACCCCTCCACTTT
>NA|TRBV3-1/TRBV3-2|TRBJ2-3|NA
CASSLRGGSTDTQYF
TGTGCCAGCAGCCTGAGGGGGGGTTCCACAGATACGCAGTATTTT
>NA|TRBV5-1|TRBJ2-7|NA
CASSLLSSYEQYF
TGCGCCAGCAGCTTGCTCAGCTCCTACGAGCAGTACTTC
>TRBD1|TRBV9|TRBJ1-5|NA
CASSRSGTVNQPQHF
TGTGCCAGCAGCCGTTCCGGGACAGTAAATCAGCCCCAGCATTTT
>NA|TRBV13|TRBJ2-7|NA
CASSLKGPGVREQYF
TGTGCCAGCAGCTTAAAGGGTCCGGGGGTGAGGGAGCAGTACTTC
>NA|TRBV5-6|TRBJ1-6|NA
CASSLGQSANSPLHF
TGTGCCAGCAGCTTGGGACAATCGGCGAATTCACCCCTCCACTTT
>NA|TRBV27|TRBJ2-5|NA
CASSLLGSQETQYF
TGTGCCAGCAGTTTATTGGGGAGTCAAGAGACCCAGTACTTC
>NA|TRBV3-1/TRBV3-2|TRBJ2-3|NA
CASSQDWRGSTDTQYF
TGTGCCAGCAGCCAAGATTGGCGGGGTAGCACAGATACGCAGTATTTT
>NA|TRBV10-2|TRBJ1-1|NA
CASSEPGGGEAFF
TGCGCCAGCAGTGAACCTGGGGGCGGGGAAGCTTTCTTT
>TRBD2|TRBV7-2|TRBJ2-7|NA
CASSISGRNYEQYF
TGTGCCAGCAGCATTAGCGGGAGGAACTACGAGCAGTACTTC
>TRBD1|TRBV6-1|TRBJ1-2|NA
CASSEERGLDYGYTF
TGTGCCAGCAGTGAAGAAAGGGGGCTTGACTATGGCTACACCTTC
>NA|TRBV30|TRBJ1-3|NA
CAWSGSSGNTIYF
TGTGCCTGGAGTGGTAGTTCTGGAAACACCATATATTTT
>TRBD1|TRBV3-1/TRBV3-2|TRBJ2-7|NA
CASSQEGTGGEQYF
TGTGCCAGCAGCCAAGAAGGGACAGGAGGCGAGCAGTACTTC
>NA|TRBV5-8|TRBJ1-1|NA
CASSLDVLGNTEAFF
TGTGCCAGCAGCTTGGACGTTCTCGGGAACACTGAAGCTTTCTTT
>TRBD1|TRBV9|TRBJ2-1|few
CASKTDRPTMNNEQFF
TGTGCCAGCAAAACGGACAGGCCCACAATGAACAATGAGCAGTTCTTC
>TRBD2|TRBV29-1|TRBJ2-3|NA
CSSRSGNTDTQYF
TGCAGCTCACGTAGCGGGAACACAGATACGCAGTATTTT
>TRBD1|TRBV29-1|TRBJ1-2|NA
CSTGQGNGYTF
TGCAGCACGGGACAGGGGAATGGCTACACCTTC
>NA|TRBV7-9|TRBJ2-2|once
CASSLDGSRELFF
TGTGCCAGCAGCTTGGATGGGAGCCGGGAGCTGTTTTTT
>NA|TRBV14|TRBJ1-2|NA
CASSQDRVGYTF
TGTGCCAGCAGCCAAGACAGGGTCGGCTACACCTTC
>NA|TRBV14|TRBJ1-3|once
CASSPRGGVAGNTIYF
TGTGCCAGCAGCCCGAGGGGAGGGGTCGCTGGAAACACCATATATTTT
>TRBD1|TRBV6-2/TRBV6-3|TRBJ1-2|NA
CASSLYILGGDYGYTF
TGTGCCAGCAGTCTCTACATATTAGGGGGCGACTATGGCTACACCTTC